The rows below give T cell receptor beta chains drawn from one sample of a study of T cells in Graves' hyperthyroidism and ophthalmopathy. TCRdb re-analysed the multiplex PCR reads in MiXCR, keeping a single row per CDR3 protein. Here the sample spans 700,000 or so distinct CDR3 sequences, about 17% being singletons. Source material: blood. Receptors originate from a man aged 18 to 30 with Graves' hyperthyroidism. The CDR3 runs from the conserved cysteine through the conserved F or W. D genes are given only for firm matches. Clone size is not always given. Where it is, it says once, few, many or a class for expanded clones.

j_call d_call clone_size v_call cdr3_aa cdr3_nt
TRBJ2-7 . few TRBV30 CAWSRAFYEQYF TGTGCCTGGAGTCGGGCCTTCTACGAGCAGTACTTC
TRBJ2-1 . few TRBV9 CASSVAGGNNEQFF TGTGCCAGCAGCGTAGCGGGTGGGAACAATGAGCAGTTCTTC
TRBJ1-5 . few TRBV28 CASSITVPDNQPQHF TGTGCCAGCTCTATTACGGTCCCCGACAATCAGCCCCAGCATTTT
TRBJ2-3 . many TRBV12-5 CASGPPRIAWDTQYF TGTGCTAGTGGCCCCCCTAGGATAGCATGGGATACGCAGTATTTT
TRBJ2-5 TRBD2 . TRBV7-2 CASSGGGLAGGETQYF TGTGCCAGCAGCGGAGGGGGACTAGCGGGAGGGGAGACCCAGTACTTC
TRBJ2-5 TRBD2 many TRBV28 CASTSGTKPMYQETQYF TGTGCCAGCACCTCCGGGACTAAACCTATGTACCAAGAGACCCAGTACTTC
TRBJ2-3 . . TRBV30 CAWSPGGSTDTQYF TGTGCCTGGAGTCCAGGCGGGAGCACAGATACGCAGTATTTT
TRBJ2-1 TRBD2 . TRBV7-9 CASSGTSGRRVNEQFF TGTGCCAGCAGTGGTACTAGCGGGAGAAGGGTCAATGAGCAGTTCTTC
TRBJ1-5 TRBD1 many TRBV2 CASSGSTGDQPQHF TGTGCCAGCAGTGGTTCGACAGGGGATCAGCCCCAGCATTTT
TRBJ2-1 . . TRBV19 CASSISAIDEQFF TGTGCCAGTAGTATTTCAGCGATCGATGAGCAGTTCTTC
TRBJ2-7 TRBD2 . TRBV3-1 CASSHPGLEAYEQYF TGTGCCAGCAGCCACCCGGGACTAGAGGCCTACGAGCAGTACTTC
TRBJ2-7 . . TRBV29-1 CSVSRGVYYEQYF TGCAGCGTTTCTAGGGGCGTCTACTACGAGCAGTACTTC
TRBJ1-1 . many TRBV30 CAWSVGRDTEAFF TGTGCCTGGAGTGTCGGTAGGGACACTGAAGCTTTCTTT